The entry below describes one T cell receptor (beta chain). Antigen: not known. For the second PCR, which ran for about 6 to 12 cycles, a sample-barcoded 5' primer and a J-beta primer mix were used. In TCRdb, the 5' RACE reads were re-called with MiXCR into one record per CDR3 protein. The table has 1.5 million to 2 million distinct CDR3 sequences, around half seen once. These data are taken from a study of blood T cells in healthy people across ages. Study-wide background: Capturing about one barcoded beta molecule per two T cells was achieved by template switching. General study results and limits: In long-lived donors, naive CD4+ cell counts and diversity exceeded those of aged donors.

Staff drew roughly 10 milliliters of peripheral blood from each donor. Germline V gene sequence: CDR1 SQVTM, CDR2 ANQGSEA. CDR3 length: 17 residues. The specimen sequenced was blood. The chain has TRBV29-1 and TRBJ2-1, with D possibly matching TRBD2 (7 bases). The J call could be wrong; TRBJ2-7 is a better fit for the DNA end. The source of this sequence is a middle-aged woman in good health. The CDR3 coding sequence is TGCAGCGTTGAAAGGGGAGGGGGGCTAAGATCCTACAATGAGCAGTACTTC. Amino acids: CSVERGGGLRSYNEQYF.